A single sample gave rise to the 24 T cell receptor beta chains below, sequenced in a study of T-cell reconstitution after alpha-beta-depleted transplantation in children. Using unique molecular identifiers, the investigators prepared the TCRbeta library. One entry per CDR3 protein results from TCRdb running MiXCR on the PCR reads. The data show some 500,000 distinct CDR3 sequences, about 18% seen once. The starting material was PBMCs from the stem cell graft donor, obtained from the stem cell graft. These receptors came from a human donor who donated a stem cell graft to a child with acute lymphoblastic leukemia.

The rearrangement uses TRBV29-1 and TRBJ2-2; D remains unclear. V was trimmed by 6 bases and J by 0 bases, leaving 5 bases between them. This CDR3 has 12 amino acids. CDR1 and CDR2 (germline): SQVTM, ANQGSEA. CDR3 amino acids: CSVGSNTGELFF. In DNA form, the CDR3 reads TGCAGCGTCGGGTCGAACACCGGGGAGCTGTTTTTT.

The rearrangement uses TRBV9 and TRBJ2-7, with a possible D match to TRBD2 (6 bases). The V gene's germline CDR1 is SGDLS and CDR2 YYNGEE. V was cut by 2 bases and J by 5 bases, with 17 bases left in between. This CDR3 spans 15 amino acids. The CDR3 nucleotides are TGTGCCAGCAGCGTGGAGCGCGGGGTAGCGAACGAGCAGTACTTC. This gives the protein CASSVERGVANEQYF.

This clonotype was observed a few times. The CDR3 nucleotides are TGTGCCAGCAGTTACGGGACTGAGGGAGCCCAAGAGACCCAGTACTTC. Protein: CASSYGTEGAQETQYF. The chain is built from TRBV12-3 or TRBV12-4 and TRBJ2-5, with a tentative D call TRBD2 (6 bases). The CDR3 is made up of 16 amino acids. V was cut by 4 bases and J by 1 base, with 16 bases left in between.

This clonotype was observed a few times. The DNA for the CDR3 is TGTGCCAGCAGCCCAGGACTAGCGGAAGAGCAGTACTTC. Translated: CASSPGLAEEQYF. The chain is built from TRBV13 and TRBJ2-7; 10 bases map to TRBD2. The germline gives CDR1 PRHDT, CDR2 FYEKMQ (reference sequence). The length of the CDR3 is 13 residues. With V trimmed by 5 bases and J by 7 bases, 5 bases remained unmatched. Based on the CDR3 plus reference TRBV13 and TRBJ2-7, the full variable domain is AAGVIQSPRHLIKEKRETATLKCYPIPRHDTVYWYQQGPGQDPQFLISFYEKMQSDKGSIPDRFSAQQFSDYHSELNMSSLELGDSALYFCASSPGLAEEQYFGPGTRLTVT.

The V gene is TRBV6-1, the J gene TRBJ1-1; D remains ambiguous. The CDR3 is made up of 13 amino acids. Per the germline V gene, CDR1 is MNHNS and CDR2 is SASEGT. Trimming stripped 3 bases from V and 5 bases from J, with 10 bases between. In DNA form, the CDR3 reads TGTGCCAGCAGTGATTTGACTGAGACTGAAGCTTTCTTT. It codes for CASSDLTETEAFF.

The sample holds a few counts of this clonotype. The CDR3 bases are TGTGCCAGCACCCCAGGGAGCTCCGGGTCCTACGAGCAGTACTTC. Protein: CASTPGSSGSYEQYF. The chain is built from TRBV11-2 and TRBJ2-7; D may be TRBD1 or TRBD2 (5 bases each). The CDR3 is 15 residues long. The V gene lost 7 bases and the J gene lost 1 base, with 17 bases spanning the gap. Germline CDR1 is SGHAT and CDR2 is FQNNGV.

The rearrangement joins TRBV12-3 or TRBV12-4 to TRBJ1-2; TRBD1 is a possible D gene (6 bases). V was pared by 8 bases and J by 3 bases, with 13 bases between. This CDR3 is 13 amino acids long. CDR3 sequence reads: CASGTNRDYGYTF. The CDR3 DNA sequence: TGTGCCAGCGGTACCAACAGGGACTATGGCTACACCTTC.

This clonotype has more than one count but fewer than ten. This chain uses TRBV20-1 with TRBJ2-7; no firm D call. Germline lookup yields CDR1 DFQATT and CDR2 SNEGSKA (reference sequence). Trimming left V 4 bases short and J 2 bases short, with 9 bases between. This CDR3 comprises 12 residues. CDR3 sequence: CSATTFTYEQYF. CDR3 DNA sequence: TGCAGTGCTACGACTTTTACCTACGAGCAGTACTTC.

This clonotype was seen a few times. The CDR3 protein is CASKSTDTQYF. CDR3 bases: TGTGCCAGCAAGAGCACAGATACGCAGTATTTT. The chain employs TRBV3-1 and TRBJ2-3; D not certain. The CDR3 is 11 amino acids. Germline CDR1 LGHDT, CDR2 YNNKEL (reference sequence). V was clipped by 7 bases and J by 0 bases, with 2 bases between them.

This clonotype was detected once. The CDR3 DNA sequence: TGTGCCAGCAGCCAGGTGGGGGGGGACGCCTACGAGCAGTACTTC. Encoded protein: CASSQVGGDAYEQYF. The chain employs TRBV6-1 and TRBJ2-7; 7 nucleotides match TRBD2. Losses at the gene ends were 6 bases for V and 2 bases for J; bases not matched to a gene: 10. The CDR3 runs to 15 residues. Germline lookup yields CDR1 MNHNS and CDR2 SASEGT.

This clonotype came up a few times. The rearrangement uses TRBV10-2 and TRBJ2-1; TRBD1 agrees at 7 bases. Germline assignment: CDR1 WSHSY and CDR2 SAAADI. The CDR3 sequence is 14 residues long. V shed 8 bases, J shed 0 bases, and the junction held 4 bases outside the gene matches. The CDR3 is CASQGVISYNEQFF. For the CDR3, the DNA is TGCGCCAGCCAGGGGGTGATCTCCTACAATGAGCAGTTCTTC.

This clonotype was seen only a few times. V usage is TRBV21-1 and J usage is TRBJ2-2; whether TRBD2, the table's D call, matches the DNA was not checked. TRBV21-1 is marked as a pseudogene. The CDR3 has 18 amino acids. In DNA, the CDR3 is TGTGCCAGCAGCAAAGTCCCCGGTAGGGGGGGGCCGGTCCGGGAGCTGTTTTTT. Its protein product is CASSKVPGRGGPVRELFF.

Only a few counts were recorded for this clonotype. This chain uses TRBV12-3 or TRBV12-4 with TRBJ2-1; D unclear. The CDR3 totals 13 residues. V gave up 7 bases and J gave up 4 bases, with 11 bases separating them. The chain's CDR3 is CASTLRVYNEQFF. For the CDR3, the DNA is TGTGCCAGCACCCTGAGAGTTTACAATGAGCAGTTCTTC.

A few counts support this clonotype. The V gene is TRBV4-1, the J gene TRBJ1-1; possible D gene TRBD1, 6 bases. This CDR3 spans 15 amino acids. The germline V and J ends were trimmed by 2 bases and 1 base, with 11 bases remaining between them. Looked up from germline, CDR1 is MGHRA and CDR2 is YSYEKL. The CDR3 region is CASSQIQGGNTEAFF. The CDR3 DNA reads TGCGCCAGCAGCCAAATACAGGGAGGGAACACTGAAGCTTTCTTT.

The V gene is TRBV14, the J gene TRBJ2-7, with 10 positions matching TRBD1. With 0 bases clipped from V and 3 bases from J, the junction kept 5 bases outside the gene matches. This CDR3 spans 16 amino acids. Germline CDR1 is SGHDN and CDR2 is FVKESK. The CDR3 is CASSQEERTGGYEQYF. CDR3 DNA sequence: TGTGCCAGCAGCCAAGAGGAGCGGACAGGGGGCTACGAGCAGTACTTC. Based on the CDR3 plus reference TRBV14 and TRBJ2-7, the full variable domain is EAGVTQFPSHSVIEKGQTVTLRCDPISGHDNLYWYRRVMGKEIKFLLHFVKESKQDESGMPNNRFLAERTGGTYSTLKVQPAELEDSGVYFCASSQEERTGGYEQYFGPGTRLTVT.

The chain carries TRBV21-1 and TRBJ2-2; no check of the table's D call, TRBD1, against the DNA was made. TRBV21-1 is classified as a pseudogene. There are 18 residues in the CDR3. Written as DNA, the CDR3 is TGTGCCAGCAGCAAAGTGGGACAGCTGTTAGCGAACACCGGGGAGCTGTTTTTT. Its protein is CASSKVGQLLANTGELFF.

This clonotype was observed a few times. The chain carries TRBV27 and TRBJ1-1, with 10 bases that match TRBD1. The germline gives CDR1 MNHEY, CDR2 SMNVEV (reference sequence). Trimming removed 5 bases from V and 8 bases from J; junction bases left unmatched: 11. The CDR3 consists of 15 residues. CDR3 protein: CASSHPGTGAREAFF. The CDR3 DNA follows: TGTGCCAGCAGTCACCCAGGGACAGGGGCTAGAGAAGCTTTCTTT.

The chain has TRBV20-1 and TRBJ1-5, with 7 nucleotides matching TRBD1. J was trimmed by 6 bases and V by 6 bases; bases with no gene match: 8. The V gene's germline CDR1 is DFQATT and CDR2 SNEGSKA (reference sequence). The CDR3 is 13 residues long. The CDR3 nucleotides are TGCAGTGCCCGACAGGGTTACGGTCAGCCCCAGCATTTT. This codes for CSARQGYGQPQHF.

The rearrangement links TRBV5-1 to TRBJ2-2; 11 bases are shared with TRBD2. CDR1 and CDR2 (germline): SGHRS, YFSETQ. With 3 bases clipped from V and 6 bases from J, the junction kept 19 bases outside the gene matches. The length of the CDR3 is 20 residues. DNA for the CDR3: TGCGCCAGCAGCTCAGGATTACCGAAAACTAGCGGGAGCCCGGCCGGGGAGCTGTTTTTT. Amino acids: CASSSGLPKTSGSPAGELFF.

V usage is TRBV7-9 and J usage is TRBJ2-7; a possible D gene is TRBD1 (5 bases). Germline lookup yields CDR1 SEHNR and CDR2 FQNEAQ (reference sequence). This CDR3 contains 14 residues. The germline V and J ends were trimmed by 5 bases and 6 bases, with 17 bases remaining between them. The CDR3 here is CASSPDPTVGEQYF. In DNA, the CDR3 is TGTGCCAGCAGCCCCGACCCGACAGTTGGCGAGCAGTACTTC.

The chain recombines TRBV12-3 or TRBV12-4 with TRBJ1-2; TRBD1 is a possible D gene (6 bases). This CDR3 comprises 14 residues. Trimming shortened V by 7 bases and J by 7 bases, and 19 bases separated the two germline ends. The CDR3 DNA follows: TGTGCCAGCATCGCCAGGGGTTTTTTGGGTGGCTACACCTTC. It specifies CASIARGFLGGYTF.

The J gene is TRBJ1-4, the V gene TRBV5-1; 7 bases match TRBD1. Germline loops: CDR1 SGHRS, CDR2 YFSETQ. V trimming: 7 bases; J trimming: 4 bases; junction bases outside the gene matches: 4. The CDR3 covers 13 residues. The CDR3 sequence is CASAGGDNEKLFF. In DNA form, the CDR3 reads TGCGCCAGCGCAGGGGGGGATAATGAAAAACTGTTTTTT.

V is TRBV20-1 and J is TRBJ2-3; 11 bases agree with TRBD2. This CDR3 comprises 15 residues. Unmatched junction bases numbered 9, after V lost 6 bases and J lost 4 bases. CDR1 and CDR2 (germline): DFQATT, SNEGSKA (reference sequence). The CDR3 spells CSAPNSGRAADTQYF. DNA for the CDR3: TGCAGTGCCCCGAATAGCGGGAGGGCGGCAGATACGCAGTATTTT.

This clonotype has only a few counts. The rearrangement uses TRBV6-4 and TRBJ2-5; TRBD1 agrees at 9 bases. J was trimmed by 5 bases and V by 10 bases; bases with no gene match: 26. Germline CDR1 and CDR2: MRHNA and SNTAGT. This CDR3 is 19 amino acids long. CDR3 bases: TGTGCCACCTTACTTCGACTGATCCGCGGGACAGGGACCGGGGAGACCCAGTACTTC. Its translation is CATLLRLIRGTGTGETQYF.